This note documents a single TCR beta chain sequence. Its antigen is unidentified. A far larger clone is only one base removed, so a read error is likely. Other DNA sequences in the sample encode the same CDR3. The sample originates from a study of shared clonotypes between healthy human individuals. Study information: In total, the donors were two women and three men aged 18 to 49. Whole-study findings and limits: Depth was large, yet rarefaction showed that sorted-subset sequencing was incomplete.

Generated by immunoSEQ multiplex PCR, the TCRdb table keeps only in-frame clones and is missing some. The top ten hold roughly 0.56% of the sample, which has 1,100,000 or so clones, approximately 78% seen once. Sequencing used memory CD4+ T cells from PBMCs. Subset reported: CD45RA-negative fraction. The TCR comes from a man aged 18 to 29 in good health. Some clones in this sample may be carry-over from other donors' samples.

CDR3: CASSLASYNEQFF. In DNA, the CDR3 is TGCGCCAGCAGCTTGGCTAGCTACAATGAGCAGTTCTTC. The J gene is TRBJ2-1, the V gene TRBV5-1; D not resolved. Germline CDR1 is SGHRS and CDR2 is YFSETQ. This CDR3 is built from 13 residues. V gave up 0 bases and J gave up 3 bases, with 4 bases separating them.